The 14 T cell receptor beta chains listed next were all sequenced from one sample in a study of blood T cell repertoires in COVID-19. TCRdb's table, derived via immunoSEQ multiplex PCR, lists solely in-frame clones and lacks some. Found here are around 46,000 clones, 70% to 85% of them singletons; the top ten hold 14%. Source material: peripheral blood. These receptors originate from a human donor in a cohort sampled during active COVID-19.

This clone was counted at least ten times. The J gene is TRBJ2-5, the V gene TRBV10-3; D is unresolved. Germline assignment: CDR1 ENHRY and CDR2 SYGVKD. V was trimmed by 5 bases and J by 5 bases, leaving 9 bases between them. The CDR3 sequence is 12 residues long. In DNA form, the CDR3 reads TGTGCCATCAGTAAATCTGAGGAGACCCAGTACTTC. Translating it yields CAISKSEETQYF.

CDR3: CASSLSLAGGLLTGELFF. CDR3 nucleotides: TGTGCCAGCAGCTTATCCCTAGCGGGAGGACTCCTCACCGGGGAGCTGTTTTTT. V gene TRBV7-9 combines with J gene TRBJ2-2, with 11 bases aligning to TRBD2. CDR1 SEHNR and CDR2 FQNEAQ come from the germline V gene (reference sequence). The CDR3 totals 18 residues. Trimming took 2 bases from V and 4 from J; bases not matched to a gene: 9.

This clone was recorded many times. The chain has TRBV7-8 and TRBJ2-7; 8 bases fit TRBD1. V shed 1 base and J 6 bases; nucleotides not matched to a gene: 17. CDR1 and CDR2 (germline): SGHVS, FQNEAQ. This CDR3 has 18 residues. In DNA, the CDR3 is TGTGCCAGCAGCTTAGGCCAAGGACAGGGCGGTTGGAAGGGCGAGCAGTACTTC. Protein sequence: CASSLGQGQGGWKGEQYF.

This clone was seen a few times. The rearrangement joins TRBV9 to TRBJ2-3, with 11 bases matching TRBD2. CDR1 is SGDLS and CDR2 is YYNGEE in the germline V gene. V trimming: 3 bases; J trimming: 1 base; junction bases outside the gene matches: 1. This CDR3 contains 15 residues. CDR3 region: CASSGTSGRTDTQYF. The CDR3 nucleotides read TGTGCCAGCAGCGGGACTAGCGGGCGCACAGATACGCAGTATTTT.

The J gene is TRBJ2-3, the V gene TRBV18, with a possible D match to TRBD2 (6 bases). The CDR3 has 14 amino acids. V lost 3 bases, J lost 1 base, and 8 bases lay in between. Germline loops: CDR1 KGHSH, CDR2 LQKENI. Written as DNA, the CDR3 is TGTGCCAGCTCACCCTCGGGGGGCACAGATACGCAGTATTTT. Translation: CASSPSGGTDTQYF. The whole variable domain, filled in from reference TRBV18 and TRBJ2-3, reads NAGVMQNPRHLVRRRGQEARLRCSPMKGHSHVYWYRQLPEEGLKFMVYLQKENIIDESGMPKERFSAEFPKEGPSILRIQQVVRGDSAAYFCASSPSGGTDTQYFGPGTRLTVL.

The chain employs TRBV11-3 and TRBJ2-1, with 7 bases fitting TRBD2. CDR3 length equals 14 residues. V lost 0 bases and J lost 5; bases outside the gene matches: 1. Germline V CDR1 and CDR2: SGHNT, YENEEA. DNA for the CDR3: TGTGCCAGCAGCTTAGACGGGGGGAACAATGAGCAGTTCTTC. Residues: CASSLDGGNNEQFF.

This chain joins TRBV7-2 and TRBJ1-5, with D maybe TRBD1 (6 bases). The CDR3 spans 14 residues. The ends were cut back, 1 base at V and 6 bases at J, with 10 bases in the middle. The germline CDR1 and CDR2 sequences are SGHTA and FQGNSA. The CDR3 DNA is TGTGCCAGCAGCTTAGGAGGGGGGGGTCAGCCCCAGCATTTT. Translation: CASSLGGGGQPQHF.

The rearrangement links TRBV11-3 to TRBJ2-5; 8 nucleotides agree with TRBD1. Germline assignment: CDR1 SGHNT and CDR2 YENEEA. The CDR3 contains 15 residues. Trimming removed 5 bases from V and 5 bases from J; junction bases left unmatched: 10. The CDR3 DNA reads as TGTGCCAGCAGCCTGGGACAGGCAATGGGCGAGACCCAGTACTTC. The encoded protein is CASSLGQAMGETQYF.

The gene calls are TRBV6-5 and TRBJ1-1; 7 nucleotides align to TRBD1. In germline, CDR1 is MNHEY, CDR2 SVGAGI. The CDR3 sequence is 13 residues long. The J segment lost 11 bases and the V segment lost 6 bases, leaving 12 bases of the junction unmatched. The chain's CDR3 is CASSNDRVVGAFF. As DNA, the CDR3 is TGTGCCAGCAGCAACGACAGGGTAGTTGGGGCTTTCTTT.

This clone was seen a single time. V gene TRBV3-1 (or the pseudogene TRBV3-2) combines with J gene TRBJ1-4; D is ambiguous. Trimming pared 8 bases from V and 5 bases from J, leaving 6 bases between. The CDR3 runs to 11 residues. Germline CDR1 is LGHDT and CDR2 is YNNKEL (reference sequence). The CDR3 DNA is TGTGCCAGCCCCCAGAATGAAAAACTGTTTTTT. It translates to CASPQNEKLFF.

This rearrangement joins TRBV19 to TRBJ2-3, with 7 bases aligning to TRBD1. Looked up from germline, CDR1 is LNHDA and CDR2 is SQIVND (reference sequence). V lost 4 bases to trimming and J lost 5 bases; unmatched junction nucleotides: 6. CDR3 length equals 14 residues. In nucleotides, the CDR3 is TGTGCCAGTAGTAAGGGGGCGCAGAAAGATACGCAGTATTTT. It is translated as CASSKGAQKDTQYF.

The chain has TRBV13 and TRBJ1-6; 8 nucleotides align to TRBD1. V was clipped by 0 bases and J by 9 bases; unmatched bases: 1. Germline V gene sequence: CDR1 PRHDT, CDR2 FYEKMQ (reference sequence). The length of the CDR3 is 14 residues. The CDR3, as DNA: TGTGCCAGCAGCTTAGGGACAGGGGTTTCACCCCTCCACTTT. It yields the protein CASSLGTGVSPLHF.

This chain joins TRBV27 and TRBJ2-1, with a tentative D call TRBD2 (5 bases). Trimming took 6 bases from V and 5 from J, leaving 20 bases between them. Per germline, CDR1 MNHEY and CDR2 SMNVEV (reference sequence). The CDR3 length is 16 residues. The CDR3 sequence: CASRPTGGGSHNEQFF. CDR3 bases: TGTGCCAGCAGACCGACCGGAGGAGGTTCACACAATGAGCAGTTCTTC.

J is TRBJ2-3 and V is TRBV9; weak D call: TRBD1 (6 bases). Trimming took 3 bases from V and 1 from J, leaving 18 bases between them. Germline values: CDR1 SGDLS, CDR2 YYNGEE. The CDR3 is made up of 17 amino acids. CDR3 bases: TGTGCCAGCAGCGAGGGGGATTACGGGATCGGCACAGATACGCAGTATTTT. Translation gives CASSEGDYGIGTDTQYF. Full variable domain (remainder filled in from reference TRBV9 and TRBJ2-3): DSGVTQTPKHLITATGQRVTLRCSPRSGDLSVYWYQQSLDQGLQFLIQYYNGEERAKGNILERFSAQQFPDLHSELNLSSLELGDSALYFCASSEGDYGIGTDTQYFGPGTRLTVL.